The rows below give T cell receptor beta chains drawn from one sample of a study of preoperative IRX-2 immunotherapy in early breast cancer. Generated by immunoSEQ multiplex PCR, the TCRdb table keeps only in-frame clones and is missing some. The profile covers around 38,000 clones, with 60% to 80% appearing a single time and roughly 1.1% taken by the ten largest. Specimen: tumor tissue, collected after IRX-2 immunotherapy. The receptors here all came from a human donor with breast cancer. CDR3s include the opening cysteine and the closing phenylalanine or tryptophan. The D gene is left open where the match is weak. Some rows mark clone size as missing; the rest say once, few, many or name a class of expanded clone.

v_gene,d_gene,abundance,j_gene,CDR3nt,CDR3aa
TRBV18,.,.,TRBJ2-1,TGTGCCAGCTCACCACCTGCGGGGCCTTCTTCCTACAATGAGCAGTTCTTC,CASSPPAGPSSYNEQFF
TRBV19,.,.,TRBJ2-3,TGTGCCAGTAGTATAAATTCGGCAGGGACGACAGATACGCAGTATTTT,CASSINSAGTTDTQYF
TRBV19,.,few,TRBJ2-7,TGTGCCAGTAGTATAGATACGGGTTCTACCTACGAGCAGTACTTC,CASSIDTGSTYEQYF
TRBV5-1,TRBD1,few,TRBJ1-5,TGCGCCAGCAGCCTAGGGACAGTTAGCAATCAGCCCCAGCATTTT,CASSLGTVSNQPQHF
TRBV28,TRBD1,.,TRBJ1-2,TGTGCCAGCTCCCTCGGGACAGGGAACTATGGCTACACCTTC,CASSLGTGNYGYTF
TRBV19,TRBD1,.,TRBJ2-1,TGTGCCAGTAGTATGTACGGCAGGGGGCTAAACAATGAGCAGTTCTTC,CASSMYGRGLNNEQFF
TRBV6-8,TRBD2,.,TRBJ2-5,TGTGCCAGCAGTTACATGTCTAGCGGGAGGGGAGAGACCCAGTACTTC,CASSYMSSGRGETQYF
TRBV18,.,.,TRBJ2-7,TGTGCCAGCTCACGCGGGGAAAATGGGGAGCAGTACTTC,CASSRGENGEQYF
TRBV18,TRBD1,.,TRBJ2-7,TGTGCCAGCTCACCATTCCAAACAGGGGGCTTCGGCGAGCAGTACTTC,CASSPFQTGGFGEQYF
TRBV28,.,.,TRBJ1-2,TGTGCCAGCGACGGACGGGAGGGCGGCTACACCTTC,CASDGREGGYTF
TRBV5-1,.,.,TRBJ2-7,TGCGCCAGCAGCTTGGAGGGGGGAAACTACGAGCAGTACTTC,CASSLEGGNYEQYF
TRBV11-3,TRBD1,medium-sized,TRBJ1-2,TGTGCCAGCAGCTCCCCCGGGACAGGTTTTAACTATGGCTACACCTTC,CASSSPGTGFNYGYTF
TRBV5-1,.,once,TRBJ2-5,TGCGCCAGCAGCTTAGGTTCCGCTCAAGAGACCCAGTACTTC,CASSLGSAQETQYF
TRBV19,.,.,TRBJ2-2,TGTGCCAGTAGTATAGGGGGCGCGAACACCGGGGAGCTGTTTTTT,CASSIGGANTGELFF
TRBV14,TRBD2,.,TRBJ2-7,TGTGCCAGCAGCCAAGAGGCCCAAGAGGGAGGGCTCGGCGAGCAGTACTTC,CASSQEAQEGGLGEQYF
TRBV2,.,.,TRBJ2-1,TGTGCCAGCTCCCCGGGGCTAGTCTTCTACAATGAGCAGTTCTTC,CASSPGLVFYNEQFF
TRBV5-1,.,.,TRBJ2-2,TGCGCCAGCAGCTTCGGATTGAACACCGGGGAGCTGTTTTTT,CASSFGLNTGELFF
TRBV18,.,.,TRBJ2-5,TGTGCCAGCTCACCACCGGGGTCACGGAGCAGGGGACAAGAGACCCAGTACTTC,CASSPPGSRSRGQETQYF
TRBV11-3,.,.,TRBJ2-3,TGTGCCAGCAGCGTGAGACTAGTGCAATTAGGTACGCAGTATTTT,CASSVRLVQLGTQYF
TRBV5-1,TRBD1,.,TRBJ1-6,TGCGCCAGCAGCTATGCAGGGGGCGATTCACCCCTCCACTTT,CASSYAGGDSPLHF
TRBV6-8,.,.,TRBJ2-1,TGTGCCAGCAGTTTATCCGGACTACCCAACAATGAGCAGTTCTTC,CASSLSGLPNNEQFF
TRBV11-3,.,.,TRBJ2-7,TGTGCCAGCAGCTTAGAGTCTTGGGACTTCCCCTACGAGCAGTACTTC,CASSLESWDFPYEQYF
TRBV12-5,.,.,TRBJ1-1,TGTGCCAGCCAGGGGAGCACTGAAGCTTTCTTT,CASQGSTEAFF
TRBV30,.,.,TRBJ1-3,TGTGCCTGGAGTGTCACAGGCTCTGGAAACACCATATATTTT,CAWSVTGSGNTIYF
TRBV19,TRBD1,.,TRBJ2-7,TGTGCCAGTGGACAGGGGGAAGGCGAGCAGTACTTC,CASGQGEGEQYF
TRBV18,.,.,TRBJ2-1,TGTGCCAGCTCACAAATGTCCCGAAACAATGAGCAGTTCTTC,CASSQMSRNNEQFF
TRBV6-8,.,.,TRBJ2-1,TGTGCCACCCCCCTTGGCCTTGGGCAGCTCAATGAGCAGTTCTTC,CATPLGLGQLNEQFF
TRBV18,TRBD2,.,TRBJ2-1,TGTGCCAGCTCATCCGGGACTAGCGGGACAAGGATCAATGAGCAGTTCTTC,CASSSGTSGTRINEQFF
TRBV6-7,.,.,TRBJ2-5,TGTGCCAGCAGTGAACGTCGGGGGACAGCCTCCCGGGAGACCCAGTACTTC,CASSERRGTASRETQYF
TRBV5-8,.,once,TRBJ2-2,TGTGCCAGCGCGGGCGGGGTGGTCGGGGAGCTGTTTTTT,CASAGGVVGELFF
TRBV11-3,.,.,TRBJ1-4,TGTGCCAGCAGCATTGGGCACCTTAGAAATGAAAAACTGTTTTTT,CASSIGHLRNEKLFF
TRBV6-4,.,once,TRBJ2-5,TGTGCCAGTAGATATTTACCGGGTCTGAGAGAAGAGACCCAGTACTTC,CASRYLPGLREETQYF
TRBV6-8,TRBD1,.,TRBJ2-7,TGTGCCAGCAGTTACCGGGACAGGTACGAGCAGTACTTC,CASSYRDRYEQYF
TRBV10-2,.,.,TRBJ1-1,TGCGCCAGCAGTATCGATGGGGTCGGGTTGAACACTGAAGCTTTCTTT,CASSIDGVGLNTEAFF
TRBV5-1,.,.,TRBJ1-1,TGCGCCAGCAGCTTACTCGGGGGGCCGGGGAACACTGAAGCTTTCTTT,CASSLLGGPGNTEAFF
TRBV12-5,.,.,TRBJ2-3,TGTGCTAGTGGTTTGGGACAGCACCCGGCTAGCACAGATACGCAGTATTTT,CASGLGQHPASTDTQYF
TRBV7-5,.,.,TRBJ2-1,TGTGCCAGCAGCTTGGACAAGGACCTTTGGAATGAGCAGTTCTTC,CASSLDKDLWNEQFF
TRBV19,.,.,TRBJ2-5,TGTGCCAGTAGTATGGGGCGAGAGACCCAGTACTTC,CASSMGRETQYF
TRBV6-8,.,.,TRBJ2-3,TGTGCCAGCCTGGGGGTCGAGTACACAGATACGCAGTATTTT,CASLGVEYTDTQYF
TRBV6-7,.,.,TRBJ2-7,TGTGCCAGCAGCGACCTAACAGGGACTCGCGCCTACGAGCAGTACTTC,CASSDLTGTRAYEQYF
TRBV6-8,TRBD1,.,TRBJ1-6,TGTGCCAGCAGTGAGCAGGGACAGTACTCACCCCTCCACTTT,CASSEQGQYSPLHF
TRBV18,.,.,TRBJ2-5,TGTGCCAGCTCACCAGGGGGCAAGAGGGAGACCCAGTACTTC,CASSPGGKRETQYF
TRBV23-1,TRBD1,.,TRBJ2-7,TGCGCCAGCAGCCAGTGGGGGACAGCATCCTACGAGCAGTACTTC,CASSQWGTASYEQYF